This T cell receptor beta chain was identified during a study of CD8 T cells in ankylosing spondylitis. Notes on the study in general: In the blood and synovial fluid of reactive arthritis, some motif variants had been previously reported. Significantly higher representation of disease-linked clones was reported for matched ankylosing spondylitis synovial fluid. Blood of patients with ankylosing spondylitis appeared to be characterized by a TCR beta motif of fewer than 10 highly homologous variants.

Trimming pared 5 bases from V and 6 bases from J, leaving 20 bases between. This CDR3 is built from 15 residues. Per germline, CDR1 DFQATT and CDR2 SNEGSKA (reference sequence). In making TCR beta libraries, quantitative 5'-RACE with molecular barcodes was used. TCRdb re-analysed the 5' RACE reads in MiXCR, keeping a single row per CDR3 protein. Among about 300,000 distinct CDR3 sequences, approximately 10% were seen once, and the ten largest hold roughly 9.1%. This clonotype was observed at least ten times. The antigen is unknown. Material: blood, either unsorted or a sorted T cell fraction (not recorded which). V and J are TRBV20-1 and TRBJ1-5; D possibly corresponds to TRBD1 (5 bases). This sequence originates from a female donor with ankylosing spondylitis or in good health (not recorded which). The CDR3 region is CSALSDTRWVQPQHF. In DNA, the CDR3 is TGCAGTGCTCTCTCGGACACCCGGTGGGTTCAGCCCCAGCATTTT.